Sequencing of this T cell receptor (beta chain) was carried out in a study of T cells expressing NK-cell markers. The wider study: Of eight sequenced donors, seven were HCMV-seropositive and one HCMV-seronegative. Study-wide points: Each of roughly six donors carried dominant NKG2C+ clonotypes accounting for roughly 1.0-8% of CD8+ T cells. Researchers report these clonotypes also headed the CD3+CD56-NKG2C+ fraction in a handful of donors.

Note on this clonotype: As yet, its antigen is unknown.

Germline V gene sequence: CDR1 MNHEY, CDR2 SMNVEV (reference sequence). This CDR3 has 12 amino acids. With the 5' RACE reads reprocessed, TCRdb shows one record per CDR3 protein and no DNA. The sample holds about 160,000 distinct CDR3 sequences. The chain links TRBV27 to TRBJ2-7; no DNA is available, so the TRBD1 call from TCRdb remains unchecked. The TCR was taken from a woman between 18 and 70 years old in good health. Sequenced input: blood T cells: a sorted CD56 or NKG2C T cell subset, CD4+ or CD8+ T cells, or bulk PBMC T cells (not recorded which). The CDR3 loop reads CASRRGPYEQYF.